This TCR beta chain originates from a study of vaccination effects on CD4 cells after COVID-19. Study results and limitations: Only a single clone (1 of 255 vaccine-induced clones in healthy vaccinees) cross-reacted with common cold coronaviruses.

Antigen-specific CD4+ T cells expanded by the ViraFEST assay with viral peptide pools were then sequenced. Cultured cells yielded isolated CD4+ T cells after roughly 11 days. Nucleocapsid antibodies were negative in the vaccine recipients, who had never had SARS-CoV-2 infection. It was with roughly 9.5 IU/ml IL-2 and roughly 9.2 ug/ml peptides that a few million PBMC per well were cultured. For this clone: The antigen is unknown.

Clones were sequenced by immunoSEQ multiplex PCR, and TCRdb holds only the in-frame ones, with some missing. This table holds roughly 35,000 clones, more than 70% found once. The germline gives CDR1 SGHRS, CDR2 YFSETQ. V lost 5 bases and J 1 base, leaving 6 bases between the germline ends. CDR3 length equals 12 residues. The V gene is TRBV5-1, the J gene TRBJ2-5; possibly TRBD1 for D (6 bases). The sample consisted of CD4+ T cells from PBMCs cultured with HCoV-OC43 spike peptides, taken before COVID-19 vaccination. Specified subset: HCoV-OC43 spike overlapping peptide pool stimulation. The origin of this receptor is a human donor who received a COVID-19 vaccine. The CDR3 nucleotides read TGCGCCAGCAGGGACAGCCAAGAGACCCAGTACTTC. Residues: CASRDSQETQYF.